This T cell receptor (beta chain) stems from a study of T cell repertoires in ileal Crohn's disease (dated by TCRdb to 2018 to 2020). Broadly, across the study: Median disease duration was around 8 years, and about 35% of patients were identified as active smokers at the time of surgery. Every patient underwent surgery because of a complication, which was stricturing disease in about 60% and penetrating disease in about 39%. Roughly half of the patients were given postoperative therapy, with under 12 receiving thiopurines and 15 to 20 receiving anti-TNF agents. TCR repertoire analysis was done in 55 to 70 Crohn's disease patients from a prospective multicentre cohort. The study was conducted in parallel with a multicentre cohort that was designed to identify predictors of early endoscopic recurrence following ileocolonic resection. Endoscopic postoperative recurrence was defined as a Rutgeerts score above i0. A total of some 170 mucosal samples from around 60 patients were sequenced, collected from several sites on the surgical specimen as well as at postoperative endoscopy. Overall study outcomes, separate from this receptor: Endoscopic recurrence was found to be associated with higher high-frequency clone percentages at surgery, and recurrence was observed in all patients with clonality above 26.8% (18/57). More high-frequency clones were carried by sorted CD8 T cells than by CD4 T cells, suggesting that mucosal expansions were mainly CD8. A significantly higher proportion of clonal expansions was observed in active smokers at surgery than in non-smokers (approximately 28% vs 17%, p=0.02). Only a subgroup of patients, of unstated size, had mucosal CD4 and CD8 T cells sorted and sequenced.

For commercial TCRB immunosequencing, approximately 480 nanograms of biopsy DNA were submitted for each sample. Adaptive Biotechnology amplified the CDR3 regions from genomic DNA with a two-step multiplex PCR designed to control amplification bias. In the first PCR, primers covered every V and J gene segment, and in the second PCR, barcodes and Illumina adapters were added. An Illumina instrument was used to sequence the CDR3 libraries. In the original analysis: Vendor-provided pipelines were combined with custom analysis of raw data in R/Bioconductor under R version 3.3.0. Clonality, which ranges from 0 to 1, was calculated as the inverse of the normalised Shannon entropy across all productive clones. High-frequency clones were defined as the share of the repertoire taken up by the top 100 clones, keeping only clones that passed a 95% confidence test. Repertoire diversity was measured with the Simpson index, and overlap between samples was measured with the Morisita-Horn index. Entries here come from immuneACCESS through TCRdb and include only in-frame sequences with V and J called. Some clones fail to appear in such tables; in the studies checked, an unresolved V gene covers under half of the shortfall, and the cause of the remainder is unknown. The DNA gave D and trimming, while V, J and clone size come from that table. This sample holds about 31,000 clones; about 81% were observed only once. The biggest ten clones account for roughly 5.5% of the sample.

A note on this clone: Its recognized antigen is unknown. Base qualities are missing; no much larger clone stands one base away.

Adults with ileal or ileocolonic Crohn's disease for whom ileocolonic resection was indicated were considered eligible. Before DNA extraction, whole ileal mucosal biopsies were kept frozen at -80 degrees C. Genomic DNA was isolated from frozen whole biopsies using a TRizol-based method, and the DNA was quantified with a NanoDrop 2000 spectrophotometer. The germline V gene (reference sequence) specifies SEHNR as CDR1 and FQNEAQ as CDR2. The CDR3 goes from the cysteine to the phenylalanine over 16 residues. Left in the record is the CDR3 DNA by itself, 48 bases read in frame from the first base. V trim: 5 bases; J trim: 6 bases; unmatched bases: 10.

The chain joins TRBV7-9 to TRBJ2-1; TRBD2 agrees with 10 junctional bases. Source material: ileal tissue. The origin of this receptor is an adult with Crohn's disease. The nucleotides are TGTGCCAGCAGCCCAGGGATAGCGGGGGGCTTCAATGAGCAGTTCTTC. This sequence encodes CASSPGIAGGFNEQFF.